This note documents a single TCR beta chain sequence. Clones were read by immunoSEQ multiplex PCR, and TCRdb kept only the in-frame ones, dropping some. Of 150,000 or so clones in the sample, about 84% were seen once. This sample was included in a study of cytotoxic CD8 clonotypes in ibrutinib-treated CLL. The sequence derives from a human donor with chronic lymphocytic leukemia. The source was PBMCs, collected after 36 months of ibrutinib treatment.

CDR3 sequence: CASSLDRRETQYF. The CDR3 nucleotides are TGTGCCAGCAGCCTCGATCGTCGTGAGACCCAGTACTTC. The rearrangement links TRBV5-4 to TRBJ2-5, with D hard to call. The germline V gene encodes CDR1 SGHNT and CDR2 YYREEE (reference sequence). Trimming stripped 4 bases from V and 5 bases from J, with 12 bases between. CDR3 length: 13 residues.